This T cell receptor (beta chain) was sequenced for a study of OX40 agonist ivuxolimab in advanced cancers. At the level of the study: Each patient was given ivuxolimab into a vein every 2 weeks, at 0.01 to 10 mg/kg.

Remarks on this clone: An end of the junction does not agree with germline; a read error may underlie this.

The CDR3 contains 15 residues. In germline, CDR1 is SGHAT, CDR2 FQNNGV. Assay used: immunoSEQ multiplex PCR; TCRdb lists only in-frame clones, some missing. The sample lists fewer than 85,000 clones, about 92% occurring once. This sequence originates from an adult with an advanced solid tumor such as melanoma, head and neck, liver or kidney cancer. The V and J genes are TRBV11-2 and TRBJ2-7; 9 nucleotides line up with TRBD2. The specimen comprised CD4+ or CD8+ T cells sorted from blood, sampled in a trial of the OX40 agonist ivuxolimab. CDR3 nucleotides: TGTGCCAGCAGCCTCTCTAGCGGGAACACCTACGGGCAGTACTTC. Protein product: CASSLSSGNTYGQYF.